This T cell receptor (beta chain) was identified during a study of T cell responses to AZD1222 COVID-19 vaccine (dated by TCRdb to 2020 to 2022). For the study in its entirety: TCR sequencing covered roughly 230 trial participants: 200 to 210 given two doses of AZD1222 and approximately 26 given two doses of MenACWY control vaccine. Trial participants were enrolled by age into subgroups of 18-55, 56-69 and 70-plus years, and around 150, 28 and 57 TCR-sequenced participants, respectively, were included in these subgroups.

V lost 1 base and J lost 3 bases, and the count of bases not matched to a germline gene is 9. CDR1 LGHNT and CDR2 FRNRAP were looked up in the germline V gene. The CDR3 measures 19 amino acids from cysteine to phenylalanine. Only CDR3 DNA remains: 57 bases, in frame from the first base. The CDR3 regions of human TCRbeta chains were analyzed by immunosequencing. The study's own analysis went as follows. Repertoire TCRs were matched against a reference library of SARS-CoV-2-specific TCRs generated with the MIRA antigen-specificity platform. Breadth was defined as the fraction of unique TCRs that were SARS-CoV-2-associated, and depth was defined as the fraction of total T cells that were SARS-CoV-2-associated. Each spike-specific TCR was assigned to its reactive spike region and to a CD4 or CD8 class using the MIRA data. Log10-transformed breadth and depth values were compared by one-way ANOVA with Sidak's multiple comparisons tests. Drawn from immuneACCESS, this table holds only the in-frame rearrangements with V and J called that TCRdb kept. Clones are partly lost; checked studies trace under half to an unresolved V gene and leave the rest unexplained. V and J calls and clone size are copied from that table; D and trimming were computed from the DNA. The table for this sample lists approximately 150,000 clones; about 90% of them were counted only once. The top ten clones comprise about 7.5% of the sample.

The paper as a whole reports these results and caveats: A significant rise in spike-specific TCR breadth and depth was observed after two AZD1222 doses relative to day 0 and relative to MenACWY recipients. Vaccine-associated CD4 TCRs spanned the whole spike protein, with dominant responses in regions 160-218 and 743-854. Reportedly, almost half of the unique spike-specific TCRs recognized epitopes lying outside the regions that are mutated in the B.1.351 and B.1.1.7 variants. Because no day 14 peak-response samples were available, repertoires were characterized only after the peak T cell response. The 56-69-year group was small, and its depth increase did not reach significance, likely because of low power. Conclusions about previously exposed vaccinees are limited because only 6 or 7 AZD1222 recipients were SARS-CoV-2 seropositive at baseline. Most participants were white British and females outnumbered males, and the authors suggested that clonal diversity may have been underestimated.

Of note for this clone: It has no known antigen specificity. No quality values exist for individual bases; no much larger clone is one base distant.

The time point label, read with the paper, signifies: about 28 days (+/-7) after the second vaccine dose. The sample's treatment or condition, from its label and the paper: meningococcal conjugate vaccine given as trial control. The vaccinee samples were drawn from two UK trials, COV001 and COV002, one of which was a single-blind randomized controlled phase 2/3 trial testing AZD1222 (ChAdOx1 nCoV-19) in healthy adults. For TCRbeta chain sequencing, PBMC samples from trial participants were taken at day 0 and at day 28 after the second dose. The sequence is built from TRBV12-5 and TRBJ2-7; TRBD2 fits 16 bases in the junction. The sample consisted of peripheral blood, taken 28 days after the second dose of the MenACWY control vaccine. The origin of this receptor is an adult who received the MenACWY meningococcal vaccine as a control. CDR3 region: CASGLAQGLAGGEDYEQYF. The DNA sequence is given as TGTGCTAGTGGTTTGGCACAGGGACTAGCGGGAGGGGAGGACTACGAGCAGTACTTC.